The entry below gives a single T cell receptor (beta chain) sequence along with its context. Its specificity is unknown. The method was immunoSEQ multiplex PCR; TCRdb's version includes in-frame clones alone and lacks a portion of them. The table shows about 49,000 clones, with roughly two thirds occurring only once. This record belongs to a study of cytotoxic CD8 clonotypes in ibrutinib-treated CLL. Turning to the study itself: Across samples, productive templates numbered roughly 230,000 and productive rearrangements reached 75,000 to 100,000 on average. Notes on the study in general: Timing of sampling differed between sustained-remission and progressing patients.

Germline V gene data show CDR1 as SNHLY and CDR2 as FYNNEI. There are 17 residues in the CDR3. The ends were cut back, 1 base at V and 1 base at J, with 17 bases in the middle. The sample in question was PBMCs, obtained after 12 months of ibrutinib treatment. J is TRBJ2-7 and V is TRBV2, with D perhaps being TRBD1 or TRBD2 (6 bases each). The TCR originated in a human donor with chronic lymphocytic leukemia. The CDR3 nucleotides read TGTGCCAGCAGTGAAGGGGGAGGCTGGGGGCGGTCCTACGAGCAGTACTTC. Translated, it gives CASSEGGGWGRSYEQYF. The variable domain in full, completed from reference TRBV2 and TRBJ2-7, reads EPEVTQTPSHQVTQMGQEVILRCVPISNHLYFYWYRQILGQKVEFLVSFYNNEISEKSEIFDDQFSVERPDGSNFTLKIRSTKLEDSAMYFCASSEGGGWGRSYEQYFGPGTRLTVT.